The 11 T cell receptor beta chains below come from one sample, sequenced in a study of memory CD4+ T cells and cytomegalovirus serostatus (dated by TCRdb to between 2018 and 2020). Libraries were made using the immunoSEQ multiplex PCR assay. Not all clones reach the TCRdb copy of this immuneACCESS table, which keeps in-frame sequences only. Checked studies attribute under half of the gap to unresolved V genes and leave the rest unexplained. Recorded for this sample are approximately 65,000 clones; about 74% of them occurred a single time. The ten top clones hold 0.88% of the sample. Single viable CD3+CD4+CD8-CD45RO+ cells were sorted as memory CD4+ T cells on a FACSAria II. Input material: memory CD4+ T cells from blood. All receptors derive from an adult in good health and CMV-seronegative.

V and J are TRBV6-6 and TRBJ2-2, with 8 positions matching TRBD2. The CDR3 contains 15 residues. The germline V gene encodes CDR1 MNHNY and CDR2 SVGAGI (reference sequence). With V trimmed by 6 bases and J by 4 bases, 7 bases remained unmatched. The CDR3, as DNA: TGTGCCAGCAGGCCCCGACTAGCGTCCACCGGGGAGCTGTTTTTT. Translation: CASRPRLASTGELFF.

The V call is TRBV7-2, the J call TRBJ2-7; D remains ambiguous. V gave up 5 bases and J gave up 3 bases, with 11 bases separating them. The CDR3 runs 13 residues. In germline, CDR1 is SGHTA, CDR2 FQGNSA. The CDR3 sequence is CASSRGQNYEQYF. In nucleotides, the CDR3 is TGTGCCAGCAGCAGAGGTCAAAACTACGAGCAGTACTTC.

The chain recombines TRBV19 with TRBJ1-3; D gene uncertain. The CDR3 contains 14 residues. Trimming pared 2 bases from V and 1 base from J, leaving 6 bases between. CDR1 LNHDA and CDR2 SQIVND come from the germline V gene (reference sequence). CDR3 sequence (DNA): TGTGCCAGTAGTATAATGGAATCTGGAAACACCATATATTTT. Its protein is CASSIMESGNTIYF.

The genes are TRBV29-1 and TRBJ1-2, with D maybe TRBD1 (5 bases). Germline-derived CDR1 and CDR2 are SQVTM and ANQGSEA. The CDR3 sequence is 16 residues long. V gave up 3 bases and J gave up 6 bases, with 23 bases separating them. In DNA, the CDR3 is TGCAGCGTTGAGGGGGGGAGGGGCACGAGTATCGATGGCTACACCTTC. It yields the protein CSVEGGRGTSIDGYTF.

There are a few counts of this clone. This chain uses TRBV10-3 with TRBJ2-7; D may be TRBD1 or TRBD2 (6 bases each). In germline, CDR1 is ENHRY, CDR2 SYGVKD. The V and J ends lost 5 bases and 6 bases respectively, with 11 bases between them. The CDR3 contains 12 residues. The CDR3 sequence is CAISSGGAEQYF. Written as DNA, the CDR3 is TGTGCCATCAGTTCCGGGGGCGCCGAGCAGTACTTC.

The V and J genes are TRBV6-1 and TRBJ2-3, with 11 bases matching TRBD2. J lost 6 bases, V lost 2 bases, and 7 bases had no gene match. The CDR3 consists of 16 residues. CDR1 and CDR2 from the germline V gene are MNHNS and SASEGT. CDR3 region: CASSEMSSGGIDTQYF. CDR3 sequence (DNA): TGTGCCAGCAGTGAAATGTCTAGCGGGGGGATCGATACGCAGTATTTT.

The chain couples TRBV5-6 to TRBJ2-1, with 7 positions matching TRBD2. The CDR3 spans 18 residues. Germline V gene lookup returns CDR1 SGHDT and CDR2 YYEEEE. V was clipped by 4 bases and J by 2 bases; unmatched bases: 15. CDR3 sequence reads: CASSPSQYTSATYNEQFF. The CDR3 nucleotides are TGTGCCAGCAGCCCTTCCCAATACACTAGCGCGACCTACAATGAGCAGTTCTTC.

V is TRBV6-1 and J is TRBJ1-6, with D unclear. The V end was cut by 0 bases, the J end by 14 bases, with 11 bases between. Germline V gene data show CDR1 as MNHNS and CDR2 as SASEGT. This CDR3 contains 13 residues. CDR3 amino acids: CASSEALPSALHF. CDR3 coding DNA: TGTGCCAGCAGTGAAGCGCTCCCCTCGGCCCTCCACTTT.

The chain recombines TRBV7-2 with TRBJ2-1, with TRBD2 matching 13 bases. The germline V gene encodes CDR1 SGHTA and CDR2 FQGNSA. V shed 2 bases and J 0 bases; nucleotides not matched to a gene: 7. CDR3 size: 19 residues. This CDR3 reads CASSLYGTSGTGSYNEQFF. In DNA, the CDR3 is TGTGCCAGCAGCTTATATGGGACTAGCGGGACCGGCTCCTACAATGAGCAGTTCTTC.

This clone was seen a few times. This chain connects TRBV7-8 to TRBJ2-5, with D tentatively TRBD1 (5 bases). The V gene's germline CDR1 is SGHVS and CDR2 FQNEAQ. Trimming shortened V by 5 bases and J by 2 bases, and 12 bases separated the two germline ends. The CDR3 is 14 amino acids. The CDR3 reads CASSQTEIQETQYF. Written as DNA, the CDR3 is TGTGCCAGCAGCCAGACAGAGATACAAGAGACCCAGTACTTC.

V gene TRBV4-2 combines with J gene TRBJ2-5; D may be TRBD2 (6 bases). V shed 5 bases and J shed 2 bases, with 15 bases lying between them. Germline V lookup: CDR1 LGHNA, CDR2 YNFKEQ. This CDR3 contains 15 residues. CDR3 sequence (DNA): TGTGCCAGCAGCGACACCATCGGGGGTCAAGAGACCCAGTACTTC. This sequence encodes CASSDTIGGQETQYF.